This T cell receptor beta chain was sequenced for a study of glioma-infiltrating T cells. General study findings and limits: Non-neoplastic patients had below-expected tissue-blood divergence, while all gliomas exceeded expectation.

Details on this clonotype: Its specificity is not known. Mismatch with germline at one junction end may stem from a read error.

This CDR3 has 12 amino acids. CDR1 and CDR2 (germline): DFQATT, SNEGSKA (reference sequence). The iRepertoire nested amplicon-rescue multiplex PCR amplified TCR alpha and beta CDR3s from RNA. For one-step reverse transcription and amplification, roughly 95-400 ng of tissue mRNA or PBMC total RNA was used. TCRdb reanalysed the multiplex PCR reads using MiXCR and keeps one entry per CDR3 protein. The top ten hold approximately 14% of the sample, which has 95,000 to 150,000 distinct CDR3 sequences, roughly 23% seen once. Material for sequencing was glioma tissue, nonneoplastic brain tissue, or PBMCs (not recorded which). The chain recombines TRBV20-1 with TRBJ2-1; the D is unclear. This clonotype originated in a human donor with low-grade glioma or glioblastoma, undergoing nonglioma brain surgery, or in good health (not recorded which). CDR3 in amino acids: CSATEVYNEQFF. For the CDR3, the DNA is TGCAGCGCTACCGAGGTCTACAATGAGCAGTTCTTC.